Each of the 12 T cell receptor beta chains below was sequenced from the same sample in a study of blood T cells in healthy people across ages. Primed by a sample-barcoded 5' primer and a J-beta primer mix, a second PCR proceeded for roughly 7 to 12 cycles. Each CDR3 protein is one row after TCRdb ran MiXCR on the 5' RACE reads. The table shows hundreds of thousands of distinct CDR3 sequences, with 25% to 35% occurring only once. The sequenced sample consisted of blood. All receptors come from an elderly woman in good health.

In its sample, this clonotype was seen a few times. The junction departs from germline at one end; a sequencing error may be responsible. The gene calls are TRBV5-1 and TRBJ1-2; no definite D call. Germline V lookup: CDR1 SGHRS, CDR2 YFSETQ. This CDR3 contains 13 residues. CDR3 in amino acids: CASSLDPVYDYTF. CDR3 nucleotide sequence: TGCGCCAGCAGCTTGGATCCGGTGTATGACTACACCTTC. Complete variable domain (other parts from reference TRBV5-1 and TRBJ1-2): KAGVTQTPRYLIKTRGQQVTLSCSPISGHRSVSWYQQTPGQGLQFLFEYFSETQRNKGNFPGRFSGRQFSNSRSEMNVSTLELGDSALYLCASSLDPVYDYTFGSGTRLTVV.

As to this clonotype: This may stem from a read error, because a much larger clone lies one nucleotide away. This chain joins TRBV25-1 and TRBJ2-7; a weak D match, TRBD1 (5 bases). Germline lookup yields CDR1 MGHDK and CDR2 SYGVNS. This CDR3 region has 15 residues. In DNA form, the CDR3 reads TGTGCCAGCAGTCTCGGCAGGGCGCACTCCTACGAGCGGTACTTC. Translating it yields CASSLGRAHSYERYF.

In this sample, this clonotype turned up many times. J is TRBJ2-1 and V is TRBV5-1; 8 nucleotides line up with TRBD2. This CDR3 spans 15 amino acids. V trimming: 0 bases; J trimming: 7 bases; junction bases outside the gene matches: 6. Germline V gives CDR1 SGHRS, CDR2 YFSETQ. CDR3 region: CASSLAGGPRNEQFF. DNA of the CDR3: TGCGCCAGCAGCTTGGCGGGGGGGCCTAGAAATGAGCAGTTCTTC. The whole variable domain, remainder taken from reference TRBV5-1 and TRBJ2-1, is KAGVTQTPRYLIKTRGQQVTLSCSPISGHRSVSWYQQTPGQGLQFLFEYFSETQRNKGNFPGRFSGRQFSNSRSEMNVSTLELGDSALYLCASSLAGGPRNEQFFGPGTRLTVL.

V and J are TRBV12-3 or TRBV12-4 and TRBJ1-1; unclear D gene. The V end lost 6 bases, the J end lost 4 bases, and 12 bases lay between the germline ends. The CDR3 is made up of 13 amino acids. The CDR3 nucleotides are TGTGCCAGCAGCCTGACTTGGGGCACTGAAGCTTTCTTT. It codes for CASSLTWGTEAFF.

The sample holds a few counts of this clonotype. The V and J genes are TRBV7-2 and TRBJ2-1; D is perhaps TRBD1 (5 bases). This CDR3 has 13 amino acids. Trimming removed 6 bases from V and 13 bases from J, with 19 bases in between. Germline V lookup: CDR1 SGHTA, CDR2 FQGNSA. The DNA of the CDR3 is TGTGCCAGCAGTTTTGACTTGACAGAGACCCAGTTCTTC. It codes for CASSFDLTETQFF.

This clonotype was seen many times. The J gene is TRBJ2-4, the V gene TRBV27, with 8 nucleotides matching TRBD1. Germline CDR1 MNHEY, CDR2 SMNVEV (reference sequence). This CDR3 has 14 residues. The V gene end was trimmed by 2 bases and the J gene end by 5 bases; junction bases not matched to a gene: 2. The CDR3 DNA sequence: TGTGCCAGCAGTTTAGGGGGACAGGAAAACATTCAGTACTTC. Translation: CASSLGGQENIQYF.

This clonotype has ten or more counts. V usage is TRBV20-1 and J usage is TRBJ2-3, with 8 bases that match TRBD2. Per the germline V gene, CDR1 is DFQATT and CDR2 is SNEGSKA (reference sequence). The CDR3 is 15 residues long. Losses at the gene ends were 2 bases for V and 4 bases for J; bases not matched to a gene: 8. The CDR3 DNA reads as TGCAGTGCTAGAAACCACGGGGGGGCCTCAGATACGCAGTATTTT. Encoded protein: CSARNHGGASDTQYF.

This clonotype was observed a few times. The chain uses TRBV6-1 and TRBJ1-1, with unresolved D. Germline V gene data show CDR1 as MNHNS and CDR2 as SASEGT. The CDR3 spans 12 residues. The germline V and J ends were trimmed by 2 bases and 7 bases, with 8 bases remaining between them. CDR3 loop: CASSEQRGEAFF. CDR3 DNA: TGTGCCAGCAGTGAACAGCGGGGTGAAGCTTTCTTT.

This clonotype was observed at least ten times. This chain's CDR3 is CAISEPGTAQETQYF. The CDR3 DNA reads as TGTGCCATCAGTGAGCCGGGGACAGCCCAAGAGACCCAGTACTTC. J is TRBJ2-5 and V is TRBV10-3, with 7 bases fitting TRBD1. Germline V gene data show CDR1 as ENHRY and CDR2 as SYGVKD. Trimming took 2 bases from V and 1 from J; bases not matched to a gene: 4. The CDR3 consists of 15 residues.

This clonotype was found a few times. The V call is TRBV2, the J call TRBJ1-5; D gene unclear. CDR1 and CDR2 from the germline V gene are SNHLY and FYNNEI. Trimming removed 3 bases from V and 3 bases from J, with 9 bases in between. This CDR3 contains 14 residues. CDR3 loop: CASSDLGFNQPQHF. CDR3 in DNA: TGTGCCAGCAGTGATTTGGGGTTCAATCAGCCCCAGCATTTT.

The chain has TRBV20-1 and TRBJ1-5; 10 nucleotides match TRBD1. V trimming: 1 base; J trimming: 5 bases; junction bases outside the gene matches: 2. From germline, CDR1 is DFQATT and CDR2 SNEGSKA (reference sequence). The CDR3 loop spans 14 amino acids. CDR3 loop: CSARGTGGYQPQHF. Here the CDR3 DNA reads TGCAGTGCTAGAGGGACAGGGGGATATCAGCCCCAGCATTTT.

The chain carries TRBV28 and TRBJ1-4; tentatively, D is TRBD1 (6 bases). V was clipped by 6 bases and J by 5 bases, with 19 bases between them. From germline, CDR1 is MDHEN and CDR2 SYDVKM. This CDR3 spans 16 amino acids. The CDR3 bases are TGTGCCAGCAGCCATAAAGGAACAGGGTGGAATGAAAAACTGTTTTTT. Translated: CASSHKGTGWNEKLFF.